These 2 T cell receptor beta chains were all obtained from the same sample, sequenced in a study of identical twins (dated by TCRdb to 2016 to 2018). The library was generated by 5' RACE. Sequencing relied on an Illumina HiSeq 2000. TCRdb reanalyzed the raw reads on its own, using fastp at Q25 for trimming and MiXCR for clone calling, and kept in-frame beta chains. Rows matching on CDR3 protein sequence are summarized as one entry with the most common DNA and genes. For this sample the table gives approximately 220,000 distinct CDR3 sequences, of which roughly 7.5% were detected only once. Of the sample, 1.9% falls within the top ten clones. The data also belong to a second study, concerning yellow fever vaccine responses in identical twins.

The sample was memory (CD45RO+) T cells sorted from blood. The cell subset or site label of this sample denotes: CD45RO+ enriched T cells. These receptors all stem from a woman in her late teens or twenties in good health.

This clonotype came up a few times. This chain joins TRBV7-9 and TRBJ2-7; D might be TRBD2 (5 bases). Looked up from germline, CDR1 is SEHNR and CDR2 is FQNEAQ (reference sequence). V lost 4 bases to trimming and J lost 4 bases, with 14 bases between them. This CDR3 comprises 14 residues. In DNA, the CDR3 is TGTGCCAGCAGCTCCGGGATCGGTGGGTACGAGCAGTACTTC. It yields the protein CASSSGIGGYEQYF.

The sample holds many counts of this clonotype. The chain is built from TRBV3-1 and TRBJ2-1; the D is unclear. V was pared by 1 base and J by 8 bases, with 3 bases between. In germline, CDR1 is LGHDT, CDR2 YNNKEL (reference sequence). CDR3 length: 11 amino acids. The CDR3 DNA follows: TGTGCCAGCAGCCAAGTACATGAGCAGTTCTTC. It specifies CASSQVHEQFF.